This T cell receptor beta chain appears in the sequencing data of a study of neurological immune-mediated disorders. On the study more broadly: In a group of roughly 34 multiple sclerosis patients, approximately 31 had the relapsing-remitting type and 3 had the secondary progressive type.

cDNA was made by 5'RACE with 10-nucleotide random UMIs. In TCRdb, the 5' RACE reads were re-called with MiXCR into one record per CDR3 protein. The top ten hold about 2.9% of the sample, which has approximately 100,000 distinct CDR3 sequences, under 4.5% seen once. The study's findings and limits: The authors found no clinical or MRI feature associated with the multiple sclerosis repertoire cluster.

The CDR3 is 14 residues long. V lost 7 bases to trimming and J lost 7 bases, with 18 bases between them. The germline V gene encodes CDR1 SEHNR and CDR2 FQNEAQ (reference sequence). This clonotype came up many times. Its antigen is unidentified. The origin of this receptor is a woman aged 50 to 60 with multiple sclerosis. Sequenced input: PBMCs. The chain is built from TRBV7-9 and TRBJ2-3; D uncertain. CDR3 nucleotides: TGTGCCAGCAAAAATCCCGCGAGAAGCTATACGCAGTATTTT. It encodes CASKNPARSYTQYF.